These 5 T cell receptor beta chains were sequenced from one sample in a study of cytomegalovirus exposure and HLA in healthy donors. This PCR relied on a set of 60 Vbeta primers and 13 Jbeta primers. Assay used: immunoSEQ multiplex PCR; TCRdb lists only in-frame clones, some missing. The table lists about 170,000 clones, around 80% of them singletons, with 2.5% to 3.5% in the top ten. The material sequenced was PBMCs. The receptors derive from a woman between 45 and 65 years old in good health and CMV-seropositive.

This clone has a single count. This chain uses TRBV19 with TRBJ2-3; D might be TRBD2 (6 bases). Germline lookup yields CDR1 LNHDA and CDR2 SQIVND (reference sequence). The CDR3 sequence is 16 residues long. Trimming shortened V by 5 bases and J by 3 bases, and 18 bases separated the two germline ends. This CDR3 is CASSSLRGISTDTQYF. CDR3 DNA: TGTGCCAGTAGTTCTCTGCGCGGGATATCGACAGATACGCAGTATTTT.

This chain joins TRBV7-9 and TRBJ1-1; D may be TRBD1 (6 bases). Germline V gene lookup returns CDR1 SEHNR and CDR2 FQNEAQ (reference sequence). CDR3 size: 14 residues. Trimming removed 6 bases from V and 6 bases from J, with 17 bases in between. The DNA for the CDR3 is TGTGCCAGCAGTCAACGGGGGGCTAGCGCTGAAGCTTTCTTT. Translated: CASSQRGASAEAFF.

The V call is TRBV7-2, the J call TRBJ1-2, with D maybe TRBD1 (6 bases). The CDR3 extends over 14 amino acids. Trimming cost V 4 bases and J 8 bases, with 17 bases left between them. CDR1 and CDR2 from the germline V gene are SGHTA and FQGNSA. The CDR3 protein is CASSSTGSGGGYTF. The DNA for the CDR3 is TGTGCCAGCAGCTCAACAGGGTCCGGAGGAGGCTACACCTTC.

The chain couples TRBV6-1 to TRBJ2-7; the D gene is possibly TRBD2 (6 bases). The germline V and J ends were trimmed by 4 bases and 6 bases, with 13 bases remaining between them. The CDR3 runs to 13 residues. Per germline, CDR1 MNHNS and CDR2 SASEGT. CDR3 sequence reads: CASSGETSTEQYF. The CDR3 DNA is TGTGCCAGCAGTGGGGAGACTAGTACCGAGCAGTACTTC.

The chain's CDR3 is CASSVTPGGTYNEQFF. DNA for the CDR3: TGTGCCAGCAGCGTAACGCCGGGGGGCACCTACAATGAGCAGTTCTTC. The rearrangement links TRBV7-8 to TRBJ2-1; D is possibly TRBD2 (7 bases). The CDR3 has 16 amino acids. Trimming pared 5 bases from V and 2 bases from J, leaving 16 bases between. Germline V lookup: CDR1 SGHVS, CDR2 FQNEAQ. The whole variable domain, filled in from reference TRBV7-8 and TRBJ2-1, reads GAGVSQSPRYKVAKRGQDVALRCDPISGHVSLFWYQQALGQGPEFLTYFQNEAQLDKSGLPSDRFFAERPEGSVSTLKIQRTQQEDSAVYLCASSVTPGGTYNEQFFGPGTRLTVL.